The rows below give T cell receptor beta chains drawn from one sample of a study of PD-1 and CTLA-4 blockade in melanoma. The data were produced by immunoSEQ multiplex PCR, yet TCRdb's version contains in-frame clones alone and is incomplete. The repertoire holds more than 25,000 clones, approximately 91% seen once, with around 8.5% in the top ten. The sequencing used CD8+ T cells from peripheral blood, collected before anti-PD-1 treatment. These receptors came from a human donor with melanoma. Each CDR3 is given with its conserved first and last residue. The order of the fields is D gene, J gene, V gene, clone size, CDR3 protein, CDR3 DNA. The D gene is left open where the match is weak. Expanded clones get a size class; other rows say once, few or many, or leave the size out.

- | TRBJ1-1 | TRBV15 | - | CATSRGVGTEAFF | TGTGCCACCAGCAGAGGAGTGGGAACTGAAGCTTTCTTT
- | TRBJ2-2 | TRBV30 | once | CAWSRMTGELFF | TGTGCCTGGAGTCGGATGACCGGGGAGCTGTTTTTT
TRBD1 | TRBJ1-1 | TRBV5-1 | - | CASSEDRVNTEAFF | TGCGCCAGCAGCGAGGACAGGGTGAACACTGAAGCTTTCTTT
- | TRBJ2-1 | TRBV28 | - | CASSLADYNEQFF | TGTGCCAGCAGTTTGGCCGATTACAATGAGCAGTTCTTC
TRBD2 | TRBJ2-3 | TRBV27 | - | CASSSGLAGEDTQYF | TGTGCCAGCAGCTCGGGACTAGCGGGAGAAGATACGCAGTATTTT
- | TRBJ2-1 | TRBV5-4 | - | CASSLKGNEQFF | TGTGCCAGCAGCTTGAAGGGCAATGAGCAGTTCTTC
- | TRBJ1-5 | TRBV4-1 | - | CASSQGEGYEFEPQHF | TGCGCCAGCAGCCAAGGGGAGGGGTATGAGTTCGAGCCCCAGCATTTT
TRBD2 | TRBJ2-1 | TRBV9 | - | CASSVVGGRVYEQFF | TGTGCCAGCAGCGTAGTCGGCGGGAGGGTATATGAGCAGTTCTTC
TRBD1 | TRBJ1-1 | TRBV5-6 | - | CASSFPGTGAGTEAFF | TGTGCCAGCAGCTTCCCCGGGACAGGGGCGGGAACTGAAGCTTTCTTT
TRBD1 | TRBJ1-1 | TRBV6-1 | - | CASSDQGASSEAFF | TGTGCCAGCAGTGACCAGGGGGCGTCGAGTGAAGCTTTCTTT
TRBD1 | TRBJ2-5 | TRBV15 | - | CATSPGQRDLDQETQYF | TGTGCCACCAGTCCGGGACAGCGAGACCTAGACCAAGAGACCCAGTACTTC
- | TRBJ1-2 | TRBV7-9 | once | CASSLSLDNYGYTF | TGTGCCAGCAGCCTAAGTCTGGATAACTATGGCTACACCTTC
- | TRBJ2-7 | TRBV5-8 | - | CASNTGPSYEQYF | TGTGCCAGCAATACAGGCCCATCCTACGAGCAGTACTTC
- | TRBJ1-4 | TRBV25-1 | - | CASSERVPGTLVEKLFF | TGTGCCAGCAGTGAACGGGTTCCTGGAACATTGGTTGAAAAACTGTTTTTT
- | TRBJ1-1 | TRBV27 | - | CAAKAGLNTEAFF | TGTGCCGCCAAGGCAGGGCTGAACACTGAAGCTTTCTTT
- | TRBJ1-2 | TRBV6-5 | - | CASGSADVEAYTF | TGTGCCAGCGGTTCAGCTGACGTGGAGGCCTACACCTTC
- | TRBJ1-5 | TRBV4-1 | - | CASSQAGDQPQHF | TGCGCCAGCAGCCAAGCAGGGGATCAGCCCCAGCATTTT
- | TRBJ2-3 | TRBV6-4 | - | CASSDGTSSTDTQYF | TGTGCCAGCAGTGACGGGACTTCCTCCACAGATACGCAGTATTTT
TRBD2 | TRBJ2-2 | TRBV7-8 | - | CASSLGPGRAPNTGELFF | TGTGCCAGCAGCTTAGGGCCGGGGAGGGCGCCGAACACCGGGGAGCTGTTTTTT
TRBD2 | TRBJ2-1 | TRBV24-1 | - | CATSDIPLAGELNEQFF | TGTGCCACCAGTGATATCCCCCTAGCGGGAGAACTCAATGAGCAGTTCTTC
- | TRBJ2-3 | TRBV28 | - | CASMRDLTDTQYF | TGTGCCAGCATGAGGGACCTCACAGATACGCAGTATTTT
- | TRBJ2-2 | TRBV29-1 | - | CSVEKEGRNTGELFF | TGCAGCGTTGAGAAGGAGGGCCGTAACACCGGGGAGCTGTTTTTT
TRBD2 | TRBJ2-7 | TRBV28 | - | CASSARLAATSSYEQYF | TGTGCCAGCAGTGCGAGACTAGCGGCTACGAGCTCCTACGAGCAGTACTTC
- | TRBJ2-5 | TRBV24-1 | - | CATSDYEETQYF | TGTGCCACCAGTGATTACGAGGAGACCCAGTACTTC
- | TRBJ1-1 | TRBV27 | - | CASSSRGNTEAFF | TGTGCCAGCAGTTCCAGGGGGAACACTGAAGCTTTCTTT
TRBD1 | TRBJ2-1 | TRBV19 | - | CASSIGQGVGEQFF | TGTGCCAGTAGTATTGGACAGGGGGTAGGTGAGCAGTTCTTC
TRBD1 | TRBJ2-2 | TRBV7-6 | once | CASSTSTGGGNTGELFF | TGTGCCAGCAGCACCTCGACAGGGGGCGGGAACACCGGGGAGCTGTTTTTT
- | TRBJ1-3 | TRBV5-3 | - | CARSYIKPGLENTIYF | TGTGCCAGAAGCTATATAAAACCAGGGTTGGAAAACACCATATATTTT
TRBD2 | TRBJ2-3 | TRBV28 | - | CASSPLGTSGRESDTQYF | TGTGCCAGCAGTCCCTTAGGGACTAGCGGGAGAGAATCAGATACGCAGTATTTT
TRBD1 | TRBJ1-1 | TRBV20-1 | - | CSATWTGEAFF | TGCAGTGCTACCTGGACAGGGGAAGCTTTCTTT
- | TRBJ1-6 | TRBV12-3/TRBV12-4 | few | CASSDTGYSPLHF | TGTGCCAGCAGCGACACAGGATACTCACCCCTCCACTTT
- | TRBJ2-7 | TRBV14 | - | CASSQGAGRYEQYF | TGTGCCAGCAGCCAAGGCGCGGGACGGTACGAGCAGTACTTC
- | TRBJ2-3 | TRBV14 | - | CASSQVGRGLTDTQYF | TGTGCCAGCAGCCAAGTGGGCAGGGGCCTCACAGATACGCAGTATTTT
TRBD1 | TRBJ1-1 | TRBV7-9 | - | CASRPRQGLEAFF | TGTGCCAGCAGACCACGACAGGGACTTGAAGCTTTCTTT
- | TRBJ2-7 | TRBV18 | once | CASSPPSSYEQYF | TGTGCCAGCTCACCACCTAGCTCCTACGAGCAGTACTTC
- | TRBJ2-1 | TRBV7-9 | - | CASSLSNRFYEQFF | TGTGCCAGCAGCTTATCAAACAGGTTCTATGAGCAGTTCTTC
TRBD1 | TRBJ1-1 | TRBV10-2 | - | CASGTGGTEAFF | TGCGCCAGCGGGACAGGGGGCACTGAAGCTTTCTTT
TRBD2 | TRBJ2-6 | TRBV9 | - | CASTGGTGANVLTF | TGTGCCAGCACGGGGGGAACTGGGGCCAACGTCCTGACTTTC
- | TRBJ1-3 | TRBV30 | - | CAWSHRVKSGNTIYF | TGTGCCTGGAGTCATAGGGTCAAGTCTGGAAACACCATATATTTT
- | TRBJ2-5 | TRBV15 | - | CATSEWSPQGTQYF | TGTGCCACCAGCGAGTGGTCCCCACAGGGGACCCAGTACTTC
TRBD1 | TRBJ2-5 | TRBV5-1 | - | CASSLDRGYQETQYF | TGCGCCAGCAGCTTAGACAGGGGGTACCAAGAGACCCAGTACTTC
TRBD1 | TRBJ2-6 | TRBV14 | - | CASSQLQGIDSGANVLTF | TGTGCCAGCAGCCAATTACAGGGGATCGACTCTGGGGCCAACGTCCTGACTTTC
- | TRBJ2-1 | TRBV9 | - | CASSGQANEQFF | TGTGCCAGCAGCGGACAAGCTAATGAGCAGTTCTTC
- | TRBJ2-1 | TRBV4-2 | - | CASSRGALNGNEQFF | TGTGCCAGCAGCCGGGGGGCCCTTAACGGTAATGAGCAGTTCTTC
TRBD2 | TRBJ2-3 | TRBV2 | - | CASSVAGEGTDTQYF | TGTGCCAGCAGTGTGGCGGGAGAGGGGACAGATACGCAGTATTTT
TRBD2 | TRBJ2-5 | TRBV29-1 | - | CSAVGTSIAETQYF | TGCAGCGCTGTGGGGACTAGTATTGCGGAGACCCAGTACTTC
TRBD2 | TRBJ2-7 | TRBV28 | - | CASSFHNRDYSSYEQYF | TGTGCCAGCAGTTTTCATAACCGGGACTACAGCTCCTACGAGCAGTACTTC